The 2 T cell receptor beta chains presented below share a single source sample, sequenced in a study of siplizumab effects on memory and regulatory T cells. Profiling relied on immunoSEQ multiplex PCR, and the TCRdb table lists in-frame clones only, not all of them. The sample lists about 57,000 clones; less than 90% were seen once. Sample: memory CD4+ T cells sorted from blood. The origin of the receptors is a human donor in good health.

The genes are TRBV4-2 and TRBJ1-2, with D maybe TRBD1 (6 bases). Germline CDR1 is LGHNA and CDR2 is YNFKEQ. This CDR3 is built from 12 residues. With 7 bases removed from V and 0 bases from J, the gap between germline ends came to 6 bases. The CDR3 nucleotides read TGTGCCAGCAACAGGGCTAACTATGGCTACACCTTC. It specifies CASNRANYGYTF.

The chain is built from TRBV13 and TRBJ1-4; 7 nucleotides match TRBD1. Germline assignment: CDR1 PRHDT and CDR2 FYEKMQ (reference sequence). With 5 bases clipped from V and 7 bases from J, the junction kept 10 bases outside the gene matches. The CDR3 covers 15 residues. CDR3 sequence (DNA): TGTGCCAGCAGCAAGGGGACAGACGAAGTTGAAAAACTGTTTTTT. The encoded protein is CASSKGTDEVEKLFF.